The rows below give T cell receptor beta chains drawn from one sample of a study of regulatory T cells in long-lasting Graves disease. TCRdb redid the calling of the multiplex PCR reads with MiXCR, one entry per CDR3 protein. This table has 400,000 or so distinct CDR3 sequences, less than 25% appearing once. Specimen: peripheral blood mononuclear cells (PBMCs), collected when the disease was refractory, from a patient treated with antithyroid drugs. The receptors shown here come from a female donor with Graves disease. Each CDR3 is given with its conserved first and last residue. Fields, in order: J gene, clone size, V gene, D gene, CDR3 protein, CDR3 DNA. A D gene is named only where the DNA matches it firmly. Expanded clones are given a class, and other clones once, few, many or no size at all.

TRBJ1-5	-	TRBV7-2	-	CASSPFGGTGPQHF	TGTGCCAGCAGCCCCTTTGGTGGTACGGGGCCCCAGCATTTT
TRBJ1-2	few	TRBV27	-	CASSSEFGGGTYGYTF	TGTGCCAGCAGCTCGGAATTTGGGGGCGGCACGTATGGCTACACCTTC
TRBJ2-7	-	TRBV7-8	-	CASSGPPNYEQYF	TGTGCCAGCAGCGGGCCACCGAACTACGAGCAGTACTTC
TRBJ2-7	-	TRBV15	-	CATSGYLTGYEQYF	TGTGCCACCAGCGGCTATCTGACGGGCTACGAGCAGTACTTC
TRBJ2-7	many	TRBV28	-	CASSLGTGVYEQYF	TGTGCCAGCAGCTTAGGAACAGGTGTCTACGAGCAGTACTTC
TRBJ1-5	many	TRBV28	-	CASRQDYSNQPQHF	TGTGCCAGCAGACAGGATTATAGCAATCAGCCCCAGCATTTT
TRBJ1-2	few	TRBV7-2	TRBD1	CASSPTGGVDGYTF	TGTGCCAGCAGCCCGACAGGGGGAGTGGATGGCTACACCTTC
TRBJ1-6	-	TRBV6-1	-	CATMGGGNSPLHF	TGTGCCACTATGGGAGGAGGAAATTCACCCCTCCACTTT
TRBJ1-2	many	TRBV28	TRBD1	CASSFGQGTHHYGYTF	TGTGCCAGCAGTTTTGGACAGGGGACGCACCACTATGGCTACACCTTC
TRBJ1-1	few	TRBV9	-	CASSVLGNTEAFF	TGTGCCAGCAGCGTATTAGGGAACACTGAAGCTTTCTTT
TRBJ1-5	few	TRBV20-1	-	CSAKGRHSNQPQHF	TGCAGTGCTAAGGGACGGCATAGCAATCAGCCCCAGCATTTT
TRBJ2-7	-	TRBV7-2	-	CASSLRGPLIEQYF	TGTGCCAGCAGCTTAAGGGGACCTTTAATCGAGCAGTACTTC
TRBJ2-3	once	TRBV15	TRBD2	CATSRGGEGRTDTQYF	TGTGCCACCAGCAGAGGTGGGGAGGGCCGTACAGATACGCAGTATTTT
TRBJ2-5	few	TRBV7-9	-	CASSRAENQETQYF	TGTGCCAGCAGCCGGGCGGAGAACCAAGAGACCCAGTACTTC
TRBJ2-7	many	TRBV28	-	CASSRTDSGSYEQYF	TGTGCCAGCAGCCGTACAGATAGCGGTTCCTACGAGCAGTACTTC
TRBJ1-4	many	TRBV12-3/TRBV12-4	-	CASTGHPFKLKLFF	TGTGCCAGCACCGGACACCCGTTTAAGTTGAAACTGTTTTTT
TRBJ1-5	-	TRBV7-2	-	CASSLTAEGGYSNQPQHF	TGTGCCAGCAGCTTGACTGCTGAGGGAGGATATAGCAATCAGCCCCAGCATTTT
TRBJ2-4	few	TRBV5-6	-	CASSFVGNQAKNIQYF	TGTGCCAGCAGCTTTGTAGGAAATCAAGCCAAAAACATTCAGTACTTC
TRBJ1-1	few	TRBV29-1	TRBD1	CSVRQGVNTEAFF	TGCAGCGTTCGACAGGGGGTAAACACTGAAGCTTTCTTT
TRBJ1-5	few	TRBV19	-	CASAVFPEQPQHF	TGTGCCAGTGCCGTCTTCCCTGAACAGCCCCAGCATTTT
TRBJ2-5	-	TRBV29-1	TRBD1	CSARTGKETQYF	TGCAGCGCCCGGACAGGAAAAGAGACCCAGTACTTC
TRBJ1-1	many	TRBV20-1	-	CSAPGRTEAFF	TGCAGTGCTCCGGGAAGGACTGAAGCTTTCTTT
TRBJ2-3	-	TRBV12-5	TRBD1	CASGQDRGLGDTQYF	TGTGCTAGTGGACAGGACAGGGGGCTTGGAGATACGCAGTATTTT
TRBJ2-1	once	TRBV29-1	TRBD2	CSAGTSGINEQFF	TGCAGCGCAGGGACTAGCGGGATTAATGAGCAGTTCTTC
TRBJ1-1	many	TRBV10-3	-	CAISERRGRGSAFTEAFF	TGTGCCATCAGTGAACGGAGAGGAAGGGGAAGCGCCTTCACTGAAGCTTTCTTT
TRBJ1-2	many	TRBV28	TRBD1	CASSTGTGVNGYTF	TGTGCCAGCAGTACCGGGACAGGGGTTAACGGCTACACCTTC
TRBJ2-3	once	TRBV24-1	-	CATSDTLLSDTQYF	TGTGCCACCAGTGACACTCTATTGAGTGATACGCAGTATTTT